These 29 T cell receptor beta chains came from one sample sequenced in a study of OX40 agonist ivuxolimab in advanced cancers. Library method: the immunoSEQ multiplex PCR assay. TCRdb took this table from immuneACCESS and kept in-frame rearrangements with V and J called. Such tables lack part of the clones; where checked against another copy, unresolved V genes explain under half of the gap, and the rest is unexplained. The table for this sample lists about 81,000 clones; approximately 79% of them were counted only once. Together, the top ten hold 6.6% of the sample. Sequenced material: CD4+ or CD8+ T cells sorted from blood, taken in a trial of the OX40 agonist ivuxolimab. The receptors were sampled from an adult with an advanced solid tumor such as melanoma, head and neck, liver or kidney cancer.

The V gene is TRBV28, the J gene TRBJ1-1, with 10 positions matching TRBD1. This CDR3 spans 17 amino acids. V shed 5 bases, J shed 4 bases, and the junction held 13 bases outside the gene matches. The germline V gene encodes CDR1 MDHEN and CDR2 SYDVKM. CDR3 nucleotide sequence: TGTGCCAGCAGTCCCACTCCGGGACAGGGGTCGGGCACTGAAGCTTTCTTT. This gives the protein CASSPTPGQGSGTEAFF.

Written as DNA, the CDR3 is TGTGCCAGCATCCAGGGGCTCGGGACCCAGTACTTC. It specifies CASIQGLGTQYF. V gene TRBV28 combines with J gene TRBJ2-5; a possible D gene is TRBD1 (6 bases). Trimming took off 7 bases at V and 7 bases at J, with 13 bases between the two ends. This CDR3 is built from 12 residues. Germline loops: CDR1 MDHEN, CDR2 SYDVKM.

The V and J genes are TRBV5-1 and TRBJ2-3, with 12 bases aligning to TRBD2. The J segment lost 0 bases and the V segment lost 7 bases, leaving 6 bases of the junction unmatched. The CDR3 has 16 residues. Germline loops: CDR1 SGHRS, CDR2 YFSETQ. The CDR3 spells CASCTSGGFSTDTQYF. CDR3 DNA sequence: TGCGCCAGCTGTACTAGCGGGGGGTTTAGCACAGATACGCAGTATTTT.

This chain joins TRBV18 and TRBJ2-3, with TRBD2 matching over 7 bases. After removal of 3 bases from V and 3 bases from J, the junction contained 6 bases not matched to a gene. The CDR3 totals 15 residues. Germline-derived CDR1 and CDR2 are KGHSH and LQKENI. The CDR3, as DNA: TGTGCCAGCTCACCCGGACTAGGGTCGACAGATACGCAGTATTTT. This translates into CASSPGLGSTDTQYF.

The J gene is TRBJ2-7, the V gene TRBV9; TRBD1 aligns across 7 bases. This CDR3 comprises 14 residues. Germline-derived CDR1 and CDR2 are SGDLS and YYNGEE. V shed 4 bases and J 0 bases; nucleotides not matched to a gene: 4. The CDR3 DNA sequence: TGTGCCAGCAGCTCACGGGACAGCTCCTACGAGCAGTACTTC. Amino acids: CASSSRDSSYEQYF.

The chain combines TRBV28 with TRBJ2-5; D may be TRBD1 (5 bases). Trimming pared 5 bases from V and 4 bases from J, leaving 20 bases between. In germline, CDR1 is MDHEN, CDR2 SYDVKM. This CDR3 region has 16 residues. CDR3 residues: CASSTSPQGSGETQYF. CDR3 DNA: TGTGCCAGCAGTACCTCCCCCCAGGGTTCCGGAGAGACCCAGTACTTC.

V and J are TRBV29-1 and TRBJ2-3, with D perhaps being TRBD1 or TRBD2 (5 bases each). CDR1 and CDR2 (germline): SQVTM, ANQGSEA. The CDR3 sequence is 12 residues long. Trimming removed 7 bases at V and 8 bases at J, with 16 bases between. CDR3 region: CSGTRARGTQYF. CDR3 coding DNA: TGCAGCGGGACCAGGGCCCGGGGTACGCAGTATTTT.

V gene TRBV7-8 combines with J gene TRBJ1-1; D not certain. Germline CDR1 reads SGHVS; CDR2 reads FQNEAQ. V lost 5 bases and J 4 bases, leaving 11 bases between the germline ends. This CDR3 region has 13 residues. CDR3 sequence reads: CASSPGSLTEAFF. In DNA, the CDR3 is TGTGCCAGCAGCCCCGGGTCCCTCACTGAAGCTTTCTTT.

The V and J genes are TRBV21-1 and TRBJ2-2; TRBD1 is taken as the D call from the table, unchecked against the DNA. TRBV21-1 is flagged as a pseudogene. The CDR3 has 15 residues. The DNA for the CDR3 is TGTGCCAGCAGCGGCAGGGTGAGAAACACCGGGGAGCTGTTTTTT. Protein: CASSGRVRNTGELFF.

This clone showed up just a few times. V gene TRBV9 combines with J gene TRBJ2-5, with D perhaps matching TRBD1 (5 bases). The CDR3 extends over 15 amino acids. V was cut by 2 bases and J by 1 base, with 12 bases left in between. Germline CDR1 is SGDLS and CDR2 is YYNGEE. The CDR3 DNA sequence: TGTGCCAGCAGCGTGTCAGGGATCGGCCAAGAGACCCAGTACTTC. Encoded protein: CASSVSGIGQETQYF. Complete variable domain (other parts from reference TRBV9 and TRBJ2-5): DSGVTQTPKHLITATGQRVTLRCSPRSGDLSVYWYQQSLDQGLQFLIQYYNGEERAKGNILERFSAQQFPDLHSELNLSSLELGDSALYFCASSVSGIGQETQYFGPGTRLLVL.

The V and J genes are TRBV4-2 and TRBJ1-3, with TRBD1 as a possible D gene (5 bases). Looked up from germline, CDR1 is LGHNA and CDR2 is YNFKEQ. This CDR3 is 17 amino acids long. V was clipped by 0 bases and J by 0 bases, with 12 bases between them. CDR3 nucleotides: TGTGCCAGCAGCCAAGAGTTGGGACGCGGCTCTGGAAACACCATATATTTT. This sequence encodes CASSQELGRGSGNTIYF.

This chain connects TRBV7-9 to TRBJ2-7; 7 positions agree with TRBD1. V dropped 1 base and J dropped 5; count of bases not matched to a gene: 5. Germline-derived CDR1 and CDR2 are SEHNR and FQNEAQ (reference sequence). The CDR3 is 14 amino acids. Written as DNA, the CDR3 is TGTGCCAGCAGCTTAGAAGGGGGCGGCAACGAGCAGTACTTC. Translated, it gives CASSLEGGGNEQYF.

The chain uses TRBV11-2 and TRBJ2-1, with D hard to call. Trimming took 1 base from V and 3 from J, leaving 7 bases between them. The CDR3 runs to 14 residues. Germline CDR1 reads SGHAT; CDR2 reads FQNNGV. CDR3 coding DNA: TGTGCCAGCAGCTTAGGGTCTGACTACAATGAGCAGTTCTTC. Its protein is CASSLGSDYNEQFF.

This chain uses TRBV5-6 with TRBJ1-6; D gene ambiguous. V lost 1 base and J lost 7, with 9 bases in between. Germline loops: CDR1 SGHDT, CDR2 YYEEEE. This CDR3 has 14 amino acids. CDR3 coding DNA: TGTGCCAGCAGCTTGCAGGTCGGAAATTCACCCCTCCACTTT. It is translated as CASSLQVGNSPLHF.

This chain uses TRBV10-3 with TRBJ2-1; 7 bases align to TRBD1. CDR3 length equals 15 residues. Trimming at V came to 3 bases and at J to 2 bases, leaving 4 bases not matched to a gene. Germline lookup yields CDR1 ENHRY and CDR2 SYGVKD. CDR3 bases: TGTGCCATCAGTGACAGGGGGATCGCCTACAATGAGCAGTTCTTC. Protein: CAISDRGIAYNEQFF.

This chain links TRBV28 with TRBJ1-2; D call uncertain. Germline V CDR1 and CDR2: MDHEN, SYDVKM. V was clipped by 3 bases and J by 2 bases, with 7 bases between them. The CDR3 is made up of 13 amino acids. The CDR3 reads CASSFTLNYGYTF. Written as DNA, the CDR3 is TGTGCCAGCAGTTTTACCCTAAACTATGGCTACACCTTC.

In this sample, this clone turned up once. The chain links TRBV7-2 to TRBJ1-3, with no clear D. V lost 5 bases to trimming and J lost 5 bases, with 16 bases between them. The V gene's germline CDR1 is SGHTA and CDR2 FQGNSA. CDR3 size: 15 residues. The CDR3 is CASSHQTEPRNTIYF. CDR3 coding DNA: TGTGCCAGCAGCCACCAGACGGAACCACGAAACACCATATATTTT. Drawing the rest from reference TRBV7-2 and TRBJ1-3, the complete variable domain is GAGVSQSPSNKVTEKGKDVELRCDPISGHTALYWYRQSLGQGLEFLIYFQGNSAPDKSGLPSDRFSAERTGGSVSTLTIQRTQQEDSAVYLCASSHQTEPRNTIYFGEGSWLTVV.

The chain combines TRBV19 with TRBJ2-6, with D unclear. This CDR3 region has 16 residues. The germline V gene encodes CDR1 LNHDA and CDR2 SQIVND (reference sequence). Trimming left V 4 bases short and J 4 bases short, with 14 bases between. This chain's CDR3 is CASSSPSLAGANVLTF. CDR3 DNA: TGTGCCAGTAGTAGCCCGTCCCTTGCCGGGGCCAACGTCCTGACTTTC.

The chain links TRBV5-4 to TRBJ2-3, with 9 bases identical to TRBD2. With V trimmed by 0 bases and J by 6 bases, 8 bases remained unmatched. From germline, CDR1 is SGHNT and CDR2 YYREEE (reference sequence). The CDR3 extends over 16 amino acids. The CDR3 region is CASSLAGGRVADTQYF. The DNA of the CDR3 is TGTGCCAGCAGCTTGGCTGGCGGGAGGGTTGCGGATACGCAGTATTTT.

This sequence joins TRBV6-5 and TRBJ1-5; maybe TRBD1 (5 bases). The germline gives CDR1 MNHEY, CDR2 SVGAGI. CDR3 size: 15 residues. V was trimmed by 0 bases and J by 1 base, leaving 7 bases between them. CDR3 sequence: CASSYSGRSNQPQHF. The DNA of the CDR3 is TGTGCCAGCAGTTACTCGGGACGAAGCAATCAGCCCCAGCATTTT.

CDR3 DNA sequence: TGTGCCAGCAGCCGAAGACCGGGACTAGCGGGGGGGCGGTCGGGGGAGCAGTACGTC. Residues: CASSRRPGLAGGRSGEQYV. This rearrangement joins TRBV7-8 to TRBJ2-7, with TRBD2 matching 16 bases. There are 19 residues in the CDR3. The germline V gene encodes CDR1 SGHVS and CDR2 FQNEAQ. J gave up 7 bases and V 5 bases, and 17 bases lay outside the gene matches.

The chain carries TRBV10-3 and TRBJ2-7, with D tentatively TRBD2 (6 bases). Between the trimmed V and J ends, which lost 4 bases and 6 bases, there was a span of 19 bases. Germline V lookup: CDR1 ENHRY, CDR2 SYGVKD. This CDR3 spans 15 amino acids. CDR3 amino acids: CAISGTSFGGGEQYV. DNA for the CDR3: TGTGCCATCAGTGGGACCTCTTTTGGGGGAGGCGAGCAGTACGTC.

This clone was recorded many times. This chain joins TRBV6-5 and TRBJ2-4; D unresolved. Germline V gene lookup returns CDR1 MNHEY and CDR2 SVGAGI. This CDR3 region has 14 residues. V lost 0 bases and J lost 9, with 12 bases in between. Written as DNA, the CDR3 is TGTGCCAGCAGTTACTCATTGGATATTGGCATTCAGTACTTC. Translation gives CASSYSLDIGIQYF.

V is TRBV30 and J is TRBJ2-2; 7 bases are shared with TRBD1. This CDR3 has 18 residues. J was trimmed by 3 bases and V by 6 bases; bases with no gene match: 19. Germline lookup yields CDR1 GTSNPN and CDR2 SVGIG (reference sequence). The CDR3 is CACAPGQRTITYTGELFF. CDR3 coding DNA: TGTGCCTGTGCGCCGGGACAGCGGACAATTACCTACACCGGGGAGCTGTTTTTT.

CDR3 sequence (DNA): TGTGCCTGGGCGAGGGCCGCGTACGAGCAGTACTTC. Encoded protein: CAWARAAYEQYF. V is TRBV30 and J is TRBJ2-7; tentative D call: TRBD2 (5 bases). Germline V CDR1 and CDR2: GTSNPN, SVGIG (reference sequence). The CDR3 loop spans 12 amino acids. V was pared by 5 bases and J by 4 bases, with 12 bases between.

This clone was counted once. This sequence joins TRBV19 and TRBJ1-5; D gene unclear. The CDR3 loop spans 13 amino acids. Germline-derived CDR1 and CDR2 are LNHDA and SQIVND (reference sequence). Trimming left V 6 bases short and J 16 bases short, with 22 bases between. This CDR3 is CASSPTSPPGSHF. Written as DNA, the CDR3 is TGTGCCAGTAGCCCTACCAGCCCCCCCGGCAGCCATTTT.

This chain connects TRBV7-8 to TRBJ2-7; tentative D call: TRBD2 (5 bases). Germline lookup yields CDR1 SGHVS and CDR2 FQNEAQ. V was clipped by 4 bases and J by 10 bases, with 11 bases between them. The length of the CDR3 is 11 residues. The CDR3 reads CASSSGWTQYV. In DNA, the CDR3 is TGTGCCAGCAGCTCTGGATGGACTCAGTACGTC.

This clone was observed a single time. This chain uses TRBV7-3 with TRBJ2-5, with D possibly matching TRBD2 (5 bases). CDR1 and CDR2 (germline): SGHTA, FQGTGA. The germline V and J ends were trimmed by 2 bases and 2 bases, with 9 bases remaining between them. The CDR3 is 14 amino acids. CDR3 amino acids: CASSLGPGQETQYF. For the CDR3, the DNA is TGTGCCAGCAGCTTAGGACCGGGGCAAGAGACCCAGTACTTC.

This chain joins TRBV6-5 and TRBJ2-1; D possibly corresponds to TRBD1 (6 bases). CDR1 is MNHEY, CDR2 SVGAGI, per germline. The length of the CDR3 is 16 residues. V was pared by 3 bases and J by 5 bases, with 17 bases between. CDR3 nucleotides: TGTGCCAGCAGTTATAAGGGACAAAAACTCCACAATGAGCAGTTCTTC. It specifies CASSYKGQKLHNEQFF.